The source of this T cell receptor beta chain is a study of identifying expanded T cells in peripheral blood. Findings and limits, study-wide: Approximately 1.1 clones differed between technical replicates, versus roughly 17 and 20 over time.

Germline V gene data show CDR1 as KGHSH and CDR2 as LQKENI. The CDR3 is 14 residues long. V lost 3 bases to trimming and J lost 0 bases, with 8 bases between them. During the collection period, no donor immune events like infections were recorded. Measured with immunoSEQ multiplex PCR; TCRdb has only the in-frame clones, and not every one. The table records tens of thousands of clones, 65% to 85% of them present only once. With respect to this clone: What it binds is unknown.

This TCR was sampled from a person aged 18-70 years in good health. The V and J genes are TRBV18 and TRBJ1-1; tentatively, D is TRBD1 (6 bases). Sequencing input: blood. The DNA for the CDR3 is TGTGCCAGCTCACCCAGGGACATGAACACTGAAGCTTTCTTT. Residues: CASSPRDMNTEAFF.